This T cell receptor beta chain was obtained from a study of T-cell reconstitution after alpha-beta-depleted transplantation in children. The germline V and J ends were trimmed by 2 bases and 7 bases, with 7 bases remaining between them. The length of the CDR3 is 13 residues. In germline, CDR1 is SGHRS, CDR2 YFSETQ. The library targeted TCRbeta and was prepared with unique molecular identifiers. TCRdb reanalysed the PCR reads using MiXCR and keeps one entry per CDR3 protein. The sample includes a few hundred thousand distinct CDR3 sequences, around 8.9% of them seen just once. At least ten counts were recorded for this clonotype.

The source material was PBMCs from the stem cell graft donor, sampled from the stem cell graft. V and J are TRBV5-1 and TRBJ1-6, with D unclear. The source of this sequence is a human donor who donated a stem cell graft to a child with SCID. CDR3 nucleotide sequence: TGCGCCAGCAGCTTTGGAGAGAATTCACCCCTCCACTTT. It specifies CASSFGENSPLHF.